This TCR beta chain is drawn from a study of T cell changes during pregnancy in multiple sclerosis. Using immunoSEQ multiplex PCR, the repertoire was profiled, and TCRdb retains in-frame clones only, with some absent. Of under 150,000 clones listed, roughly 97% were seen once; the top ten hold around 0.46%. The CDR3 runs 17 residues. Germline loops: CDR1 SGHNT, CDR2 YYREEE (reference sequence). Losses at the gene ends were 2 bases for V and 4 bases for J; bases not matched to a gene: 13. This sequence originates from a female donor with multiple sclerosis, enrolled in a pregnancy study. Sequenced here: peripheral blood, sampled after pregnancy. The gene calls are TRBV5-4 and TRBJ2-5; 8 nucleotides align to TRBD1. In DNA form, the CDR3 reads TGTGCCAGCAGCTTATCAGGGACAGGTCCCACAAGAGAGACCCAGTACTTC. Translation: CASSLSGTGPTRETQYF.